This record looks at one T cell receptor beta chain sequence and its context. The antigen is unknown. Assay: immunoSEQ multiplex PCR; the TCRdb copy retains only in-frame clones and omits some. The sample shows approximately 130,000 clones, 90% of them seen only once. CDR3 length equals 14 residues. Per germline, CDR1 SEHNR and CDR2 FQNEAQ (reference sequence). V was clipped by 4 bases and J by 7 bases; unmatched bases: 3. The data are from a study of T cell responses to AZD1222 COVID-19 vaccine. Overall study results and limits: Nearly half of unique spike-specific TCRs reportedly avoided B.1.351 and B.1.1.7 mutated regions. Mostly white British, mostly female donors; authors suggested clonal diversity may be underestimated. Receipt of two AZD1222 doses was followed by a rise in Spike-specific TCR breadth and depth. Distributed over spike, vaccine-associated CD4 TCRs predominated at 160-218 and 743-854.

The sequence came from an adult in good health. The sequenced sample was peripheral blood, obtained on day 0 of AZD1222 vaccination. The chain recombines TRBV7-9 with TRBJ1-5, with 11 bases that match TRBD1. CDR3: CASSSGTGGQPQHF. DNA of the CDR3: TGTGCCAGCAGCTCCGGGACAGGGGGACAGCCCCAGCATTTT.